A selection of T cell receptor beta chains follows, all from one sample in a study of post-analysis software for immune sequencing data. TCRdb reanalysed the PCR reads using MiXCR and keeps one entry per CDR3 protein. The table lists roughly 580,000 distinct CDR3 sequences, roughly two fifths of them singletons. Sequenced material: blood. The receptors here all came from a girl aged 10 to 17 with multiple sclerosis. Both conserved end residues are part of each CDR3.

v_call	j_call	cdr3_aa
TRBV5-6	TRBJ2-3	CASSPEGSTDTQYF
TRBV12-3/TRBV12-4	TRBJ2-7	CASSSTDPGQRGSKSYEQYF
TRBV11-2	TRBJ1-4	CASSLGVGGYEKLFF
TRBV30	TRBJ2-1	CAGLRAGEQFF
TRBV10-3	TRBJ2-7	CAISRGSSAYEQYF
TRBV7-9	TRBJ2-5	CASSLRVGRETQYF
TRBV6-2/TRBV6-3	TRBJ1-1	CASTHELNRGPNTEAFF
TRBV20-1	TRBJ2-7	CSARDNTAWEQYF
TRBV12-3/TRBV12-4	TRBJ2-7	CASSDNGVYEQYF
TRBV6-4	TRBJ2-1	CASSGYGDVQFF
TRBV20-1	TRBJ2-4	CSAQLSAGVGDIQYF
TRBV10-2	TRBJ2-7	CASSEGGGYEQYF
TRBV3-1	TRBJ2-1	CASSPAGRRSYNEQFF
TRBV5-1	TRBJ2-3	CVSSLDARRGGTDTQYF
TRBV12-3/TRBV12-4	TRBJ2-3	CASSPTFGRSGADTQYF
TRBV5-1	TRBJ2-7	CASSPFGTGAYEQYF
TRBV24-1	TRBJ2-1	CATEGGGSSYNEQFF
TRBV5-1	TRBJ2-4	CASSLAGLAENIQYF
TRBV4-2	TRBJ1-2	CASDRGGANYGYTF
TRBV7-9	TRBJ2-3	CANSPAASVDTQYF
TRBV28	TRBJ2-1	CASSRQLGDFEQFF
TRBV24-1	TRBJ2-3	CATSAKGAGGPEDTQYF
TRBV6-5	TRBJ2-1	CARSYLRGSSYNEQFF
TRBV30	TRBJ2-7	CAWSATGYEQYF
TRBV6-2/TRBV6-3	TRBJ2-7	CASNRVAGVYEQYF
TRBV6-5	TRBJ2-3	CASSYDGRDTDTQYF
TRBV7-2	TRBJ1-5	CASSLAANQPQHF
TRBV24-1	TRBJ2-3	CATGPRDTDTQYF
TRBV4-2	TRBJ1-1	CATREGISQYTEAFF
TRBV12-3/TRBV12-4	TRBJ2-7	CASSQQGGSYEQYF
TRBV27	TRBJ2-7	CASRRDLSSSYEQYF
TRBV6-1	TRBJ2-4	CASSAQEVAKNIQYF
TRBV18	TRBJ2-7	CASSPRGKYEQYF
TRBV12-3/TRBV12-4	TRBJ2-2	CANSQGTHTGELFF
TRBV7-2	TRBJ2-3	CASSYRLAGSTDTQYF
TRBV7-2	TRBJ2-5	CASSLGFGFQETQYF
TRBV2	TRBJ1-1	CASIRQAMNTEAFF
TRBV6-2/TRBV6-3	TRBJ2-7	CASKSPTLSYEQYF
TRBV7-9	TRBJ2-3	CASSLRAAPSTDTQYF
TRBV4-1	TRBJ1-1	CASNQDPGAGTEAFF
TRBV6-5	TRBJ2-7	CASRTGQGVGQYF
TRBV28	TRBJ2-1	CASSPLLGTGGWDEQFF